The 19 T cell receptor beta chains given below trace back to one sample, sequenced in a study of blood T cell repertoires in COVID-19. The protocol was immunoSEQ multiplex PCR, while the TCRdb copy is restricted to in-frame clones and leaves out a portion. Here the sample spans more than 70,000 clones, about 87% being singletons. Source material: peripheral blood. All receptors come from a human donor in a cohort sampled during active COVID-19.

This sequence joins TRBV9 and TRBJ2-3; 8 bases map to TRBD2. The CDR3 runs to 16 residues. Germline V lookup: CDR1 SGDLS, CDR2 YYNGEE. V lost 3 bases and J lost 0; bases outside the gene matches: 6. The CDR3 bases are TGTGCCAGCAGCGACCGGCCGGGGGGGAGCACAGATACGCAGTATTTT. It specifies CASSDRPGGSTDTQYF.

The chain combines TRBV7-2 with TRBJ2-3; D is possibly TRBD1 (6 bases). CDR3 length: 16 amino acids. V was pared by 5 bases and J by 1 base, with 16 bases between. Germline values: CDR1 SGHTA, CDR2 FQGNSA. The DNA of the CDR3 is TGTGCCAGCAGCCCCCGGACAGAACGGGGCACAGATACGCAGTATTTT. This sequence encodes CASSPRTERGTDTQYF.

This clone appeared a single time. This chain uses TRBV27 with TRBJ2-3; tentatively, D is TRBD2 (6 bases). This CDR3 region has 14 residues. Trimming left V 0 bases short and J 5 bases short, with 9 bases between. Germline lookup yields CDR1 MNHEY and CDR2 SMNVEV (reference sequence). The CDR3 nucleotides are TGTGCCAGCAGTTTATCTCCTAGCGTAGATACGCAGTATTTT. The encoded protein is CASSLSPSVDTQYF.

The rearrangement joins TRBV11-1 to TRBJ2-7; TRBD1 agrees at 10 bases. In germline, CDR1 is SGHAT, CDR2 FQDESV (reference sequence). Trimming at V came to 5 bases and at J to 2 bases, leaving 3 bases not matched to a gene. CDR3 length: 14 residues. CDR3 residues: CASSRTGGAYEQYF. CDR3 DNA sequence: TGTGCCAGCAGCCGGACAGGGGGAGCCTACGAGCAGTACTTC.

This clone was seen a single time. The chain combines TRBV29-1 with TRBJ2-1; 8 bases align to TRBD2. The CDR3 sequence is 14 residues long. V dropped 4 bases and J dropped 1; count of bases not matched to a gene: 3. Germline CDR1 SQVTM, CDR2 ANQGSEA. The CDR3 sequence: CSVGGGGSYNEQFF. In nucleotides, the CDR3 is TGCAGCGTTGGTGGCGGGGGGTCCTACAATGAGCAGTTCTTC.

This chain joins TRBV19 and TRBJ2-1; TRBD1 is a possible D gene (6 bases). Germline assignment: CDR1 LNHDA and CDR2 SQIVND (reference sequence). Trimming took 7 bases from V and 1 from J, leaving 26 bases between them. This CDR3 has 19 residues. DNA for the CDR3: TGTGCCAGTACTCTTAAATCGGGCAGGGGCGCGGCATCCTACAATGAGCAGTTCTTC. As protein: CASTLKSGRGAASYNEQFF.

The chain has TRBV2 and TRBJ2-1; 9 bases match TRBD1. CDR1 is SNHLY and CDR2 is FYNNEI in the germline V gene. The CDR3 extends over 15 amino acids. V trimming: 1 base; J trimming: 2 bases; junction bases outside the gene matches: 0. CDR3 sequence (DNA): TGTGCCAGCAGTGAAGGGACAGGGGCCTACAATGAGCAGTTCTTC. Translated, it gives CASSEGTGAYNEQFF.

The gene calls are TRBV6-5 and TRBJ1-2; tentative D call: TRBD1 (5 bases). Germline CDR1 reads MNHEY; CDR2 reads SVGAGI. This CDR3 has 13 amino acids. The V end lost 5 bases, the J end lost 3 bases, and 10 bases lay between the germline ends. In nucleotides, the CDR3 is TGTGCCAGCAGTCCGACAGAATACTATGGCTACACCTTC. Amino acids: CASSPTEYYGYTF.

This clone was found once. The CDR3 spells CASREGAISYEQYF. In nucleotides, the CDR3 is TGCGCCAGCAGGGAGGGTGCGATCTCCTACGAGCAGTACTTC. The chain uses TRBV10-2 and TRBJ2-7; tentative D call: TRBD2 (6 bases). Germline V gives CDR1 WSHSY, CDR2 SAAADI. The V and J ends lost 6 bases and 0 bases respectively, with 12 bases between them. This CDR3 has 14 amino acids.

This clone has only a few counts. This sequence joins TRBV7-2 and TRBJ2-6; 7 nucleotides line up with TRBD2. V gave up 5 bases and J gave up 2 bases; unmatched junction bases: 12. Germline lookup yields CDR1 SGHTA and CDR2 FQGNSA. The CDR3 has 18 residues. Here the CDR3 reads CASSPGGGNYPGANVLTF. The CDR3 DNA is TGTGCCAGCAGCCCCGGGGGAGGGAACTATCCTGGGGCCAACGTCCTGACTTTC.

This clone was seen only once. The chain has TRBV2 and TRBJ1-5; the match to TRBD1 covers 7 bases. In germline, CDR1 is SNHLY, CDR2 FYNNEI. The CDR3 length is 12 residues. Trimming removed 7 bases from V and 9 bases from J; junction bases left unmatched: 6. The chain's CDR3 is CASNTGASPQHF. CDR3 DNA sequence: TGTGCCAGCAATACAGGGGCCTCGCCCCAGCATTTT.

CDR3 sequence: CASSFGGLPYNSPLHF. CDR3 nucleotides: TGTGCCAGCAGCTTTGGGGGCCTCCCCTATAATTCACCCCTCCACTTT. This rearrangement joins TRBV5-4 to TRBJ1-6; TRBD1 is a possible D gene (6 bases). CDR1 is SGHNT, CDR2 YYREEE, per germline (reference sequence). V lost 2 bases and J 2 bases, leaving 11 bases between the germline ends. The CDR3 is 16 residues long.

This chain connects TRBV3-1 (or the pseudogene TRBV3-2) to TRBJ2-1, with 10 bases fitting TRBD2. The CDR3 runs to 20 residues. V shed 4 bases, J shed 5 bases, and the junction held 20 bases outside the gene matches. Germline loops: CDR1 LGHDT, CDR2 YNNKEL (reference sequence). CDR3 nucleotides: TGTGCCAGCAGCCCAAGACTAGGACTAGCGGCCCTGTGGTACCACAATGAGCAGTTCTTC. It is translated as CASSPRLGLAALWYHNEQFF.

The chain is built from TRBV2 and TRBJ2-3, with 11 bases matching TRBD2. After removal of 6 bases from V and 2 bases from J, the junction contained 16 bases not matched to a gene. The length of the CDR3 is 19 residues. CDR1 is SNHLY, CDR2 FYNNEI, per germline. The CDR3 protein is CASRGRLAGQPGSTDTQYF. The CDR3 DNA is TGTGCCAGCAGGGGAAGACTAGCGGGGCAACCTGGGTCCACAGATACGCAGTATTTT.

This sequence joins TRBV5-6 and TRBJ2-3; 7 nucleotides align to TRBD2. This CDR3 is 15 amino acids long. Germline V lookup: CDR1 SGHDT, CDR2 YYEEEE. V gave up 5 bases and J gave up 2 bases; unmatched junction bases: 8. The CDR3, as DNA: TGTGCCAGCAGTCCGCGGGGGAGAAACACAGATACGCAGTATTTT. Protein product: CASSPRGRNTDTQYF.

V gene TRBV12-3 or TRBV12-4 combines with J gene TRBJ2-7; no definite D call. Deletions cut 0 bases from V and 3 bases from J, with 3 bases between. This CDR3 has 12 amino acids. This CDR3 is CASSLAGYEQYF. DNA for the CDR3: TGTGCCAGCAGTTTAGCCGGCTACGAGCAGTACTTC.

The genes are TRBV5-1 and TRBJ2-5, with D perhaps matching TRBD2 (6 bases). V shed 4 bases and J shed 5 bases, with 12 bases lying between them. Germline V gives CDR1 SGHRS, CDR2 YFSETQ. CDR3 size: 13 residues. The CDR3 DNA reads TGCGCCAGCAGCGGGGAGGTGAGGGAGACCCAGTACTTC. This encodes CASSGEVRETQYF.

This clone was seen only once. The rearrangement uses TRBV7-2 and TRBJ1-2, with 10 bases that match TRBD1. V gave up 4 bases and J gave up 3 bases; unmatched junction bases: 5. The length of the CDR3 is 15 residues. CDR1 is SGHTA, CDR2 FQGNSA, per germline. The CDR3 DNA reads as TGTGCCAGCAGCTCCGCCGGGACAGGGGACTATGGCTACACCTTC. This sequence encodes CASSSAGTGDYGYTF.

The rearrangement joins TRBV29-1 to TRBJ1-2; TRBD1 matches at 7 bases. After removal of 7 bases from V and 7 bases from J, the junction contained 15 bases not matched to a gene. Per germline, CDR1 SQVTM and CDR2 ANQGSEA. The CDR3 sequence is 14 residues long. CDR3 nucleotide sequence: TGCAGCGCCGAAGGTTTAGGGGGCTTGGGTGGCTACACCTTC. Amino acid sequence: CSAEGLGGLGGYTF.